The clone carrying this T cell receptor beta chain was counted only a few times. Under the authors' procedure: Reference gene primers were amplified, and this amplification served to estimate nucleated cell counts. Clones were read by immunoSEQ multiplex PCR, and TCRdb kept only the in-frame ones, dropping some. That table is the source of V, J and clone size, and D and trimming were worked out from the DNA. This repertoire shows some 270,000 clones, 70% to 90% found once; its top ten account for approximately 4.2%. Ages ranged from about 18 to 89 years, with residence in more than 20 US areas. Allocation to cohorts depended on clinical history reported by the participants. This entry is derived from a study of blood T cell repertoires in COVID-19. Study-wide context: Sources were T cells, B-cell-depleted T cells, or PBMCs; the material itself was cDNA or gDNA.

The CDR3 runs 12 residues. Trimming took 3 bases from V and 10 from J; bases not matched to a gene: 6. Germline V gene data show CDR1 as WSHSY and CDR2 as SAAADI. The TCR comes from a woman aged 30 to 39 who had recovered from COVID-19. This chain links TRBV10-2 with TRBJ2-7, with 7 nucleotides matching TRBD1. The material sequenced was PBMCs or T cells enriched from blood (not recorded which). CDR3 protein: CASSDPDRDQYF. DNA of the CDR3: TGCGCCAGCAGTGACCCTGACAGGGATCAGTACTTC.